This TCR beta chain was recovered during a study of blood T cell repertoires in COVID-19. The overall study: The United States, Italy and Spain were the sources of the acute and convalescent COVID-19 samples. T cells, B-cell-depleted T cells, or PBMCs provided the cDNA or gDNA that served as material.

In the source study's methods: How many nucleated cells were present was estimated from reference gene primer amplification. Using immunoSEQ multiplex PCR, the repertoire was profiled, and TCRdb retains in-frame clones only, with some absent. V and J calls and clone size come straight from that table; D and trimming were deduced from the DNA. Of tens of thousands of clones in the sample, 75% to 95% were seen once. The length of the CDR3 is 14 residues. V lost 7 bases, J lost 3 bases, and 15 bases lay in between. CDR1 LNHDA and CDR2 SQIVND come from the germline V gene (reference sequence). This clonotype was sampled from a human donor with active COVID-19. The donor label of this sample is uncertain. The V call is TRBV19, the J call TRBJ1-1, with D maybe TRBD1 (6 bases). Sequences were obtained from peripheral blood. The DNA of the CDR3 is TGTGCCAGTATCGAGCGGGGGGCGGACACTGAAGCTTTCTTT. As protein: CASIERGADTEAFF. Together with reference TRBV19 and TRBJ1-1, the CDR3 gives the full variable domain: DGGITQSPKYLFRKEGQNVTLSCEQNLNHDAMYWYRQDPGQGLRLIYYSQIVNDFQKGDIAEGYSVSREKKESFPLTVTSAQKNPTAFYLCASIERGADTEAFFGQGTRLTVV.